The clone carrying this T cell receptor (beta chain) turned up a few times. This sequence may be a read error, since a much larger clone differs from it by one base. This sample is part of a study of blood T cells in healthy people across ages. It was with a sample-barcoded 5' primer and a J-beta primer mix that a second PCR of roughly 7 to 12 cycles was run. TCRdb redid the calling of the 5' RACE reads with MiXCR, one entry per CDR3 protein. The data show 980,000 or so distinct CDR3 sequences, about 48% seen once. CDR3 size: 19 residues. Germline V gives CDR1 MNHEY, CDR2 SMNVEV (reference sequence). The sequencing sample was made of blood. The J gene is TRBJ2-1, the V gene TRBV27; D call uncertain. The J call may be incorrect, as the DNA end agrees better with TRBJ2-7. This receptor was taken from a man aged 25-45 years in good health. The CDR3, as DNA: TGTGCCAGCAGTTTCAGCCCGATAGTGGCATCGGGCTCCTACAATGAGCAGTACTTC. It encodes CASSFSPIVASGSYNEQYF.